The entry that follows covers one T cell receptor beta chain sequence. Its specificity is unknown. This entry is derived from a study of identifying expanded T cells in peripheral blood. General study results and limits: Two-week clone count variance significantly increased as total template count grew.

This CDR3 has 16 amino acids. After removal of 1 base from V and 2 bases from J, the junction contained 7 bases not matched to a gene. The germline V gene has CDR1 LNHNV and CDR2 YYDKDF (reference sequence). TCRdb's table, derived via immunoSEQ multiplex PCR, lists solely in-frame clones and lacks some. The sample lists tens of thousands of clones; roughly 84% were seen once. The sequenced material came from blood. J is TRBJ2-5 and V is TRBV15, with 7 positions matching TRBD2. This receptor was taken from a person aged 18-70 years in good health. The CDR3 loop is CATSRAGSGVQETQYF. The CDR3 DNA sequence: TGTGCCACCAGCAGAGCCGGGAGCGGGGTACAAGAGACCCAGTACTTC.